This T cell receptor beta chain was recorded in a study of memory CD4+ T cells and cytomegalovirus serostatus. Overall study: Of the healthy Belgian adults, several were CMV seropositive and 20 to 30 seronegative.

Of note for this clone: Its antigen is unidentified.

The study's findings and limits: About 40% of the roughly 150 known CMV-associated TCRbeta sequences appeared in CD4+ memory. The CMV-associated TCR signature appears largely within the CD4+ memory repertoire.

Sequencing was performed with immunoSEQ multiplex PCR; in TCRdb, only in-frame clones are kept and a portion is missing. The table includes approximately 40,000 clones, 75% to 85% detected once. V trimming: 2 bases; J trimming: 4 bases; junction bases outside the gene matches: 7. Germline CDR1 and CDR2: LNHNV and YYDKDF (reference sequence). The CDR3 is 15 amino acids. The sort gate was single viable CD3+CD4+CD8-CD45RO+ cells for memory CD4+ T cells. Serum IgG to CMV pp150, pp28, p38 and p52 defined serostatus. The sequence was obtained from an adult in good health and CMV-seronegative. The sequenced sample consisted of memory CD4+ T cells from blood. V and J are TRBV15 and TRBJ2-5; TRBD1 agrees at 7 bases. CDR3 in amino acids: CATSRTRDRAETQYF. The CDR3 coding sequence is TGTGCCACCAGCAGAACAAGGGACAGAGCAGAGACCCAGTACTTC. The entire variable domain, with the rest obtained from reference TRBV15 and TRBJ2-5, is as follows: DAMVIQNPRYQVTQFGKPVTLSCSQTLNHNVMYWYQQKSSQAPKLLFHYYDKDFNNEADTPDNFQSRRPNTSFCFLDIRSPGLGDTAMYLCATSRTRDRAETQYFGPGTRLLVL.